This passage covers 9 T cell receptor beta chains from one sample sequenced in a study of T cells in Graves' hyperthyroidism and ophthalmopathy. TCR beta CDR3 region amplification was performed from RNA transcripts. First-round RT-PCR with HTBI primers amplified the TCR CDR3 region. TCRdb itself ran the multiplex PCR reads through MiXCR, one entry per CDR3 protein. This repertoire shows a few hundred thousand distinct CDR3 sequences, approximately 14% found once; its top ten account for around 7.3%. Specimen: blood. The receptors shown here come from a woman aged 25 to 39 with Graves' hyperthyroidism.

Many counts were recorded for this clonotype. The V call is TRBV3-1, the J call TRBJ1-1; the D is unclear. V was shortened by 0 bases and J by 1 base, with 9 bases between the two germline ends. This CDR3 has 15 residues. Germline assignment: CDR1 LGHDT and CDR2 YNNKEL (reference sequence). The CDR3 protein is CASSQELSQNTEAFF. CDR3 in DNA: TGTGCCAGCAGCCAAGAGTTGTCTCAGAACACTGAAGCTTTCTTT.

This clonotype turned up a few times. V and J are TRBV14 and TRBJ1-4, with D unresolved. The V gene's germline CDR1 is SGHDN and CDR2 FVKESK. The CDR3 spans 11 residues. Trimming pared 1 base from V and 10 bases from J, leaving 4 bases between. In DNA form, the CDR3 reads TGTGCCAGCAGCCAAGGTCGAAAACTGTTTTTT. Protein product: CASSQGRKLFF.

The rearrangement uses TRBV7-6 and TRBJ1-3, with 8 bases lining up with TRBD1. After removal of 6 bases from V and 8 bases from J, the junction contained 12 bases not matched to a gene. The CDR3 length is 15 residues. Per the germline V gene, CDR1 is SGHVS and CDR2 is FNYEAQ. CDR3 in amino acids: CASRRTGNGGDTIYF. The CDR3 coding sequence is TGTGCCAGCAGACGGACAGGGAACGGAGGTGACACCATATATTTT.

The V call is TRBV7-2, the J call TRBJ1-6, with TRBD1 matching over 8 bases. Per the germline V gene, CDR1 is SGHTA and CDR2 is FQGNSA. This CDR3 comprises 19 residues. Unmatched junction bases numbered 21, after V lost 6 bases and J lost 8 bases. The CDR3 DNA reads TGTGCCAGCAGACCCACACTGCTGACAGGGGAAGGTCGTGATTCACCCCTCCACTTT. Its translation is CASRPTLLTGEGRDSPLHF.

This chain connects TRBV2 to TRBJ2-1; TRBD2 agrees at 11 bases. The CDR3 runs to 15 residues. Trimming took 7 bases from V and 5 from J; bases not matched to a gene: 7. Germline V gives CDR1 SNHLY, CDR2 FYNNEI. This chain's CDR3 is CASNRGTSGHNEQFF. The CDR3 DNA reads as TGTGCCAGCAATCGGGGGACTAGCGGACACAATGAGCAGTTCTTC.

This clonotype was counted ten times or more. This sequence joins TRBV5-1 and TRBJ2-3; D perhaps matches TRBD1 (6 bases). Trimming cost V 0 bases and J 2 bases, with 19 bases left between them. Germline V gives CDR1 SGHRS, CDR2 YFSETQ. The CDR3 is made up of 18 amino acids. This chain's CDR3 is CASSLDQGSPFHTDTQYF. The CDR3 DNA is TGCGCCAGCAGCTTGGATCAGGGGAGTCCCTTTCACACAGATACGCAGTATTTT. Full variable domain (missing parts from reference TRBV5-1 and TRBJ2-3): KAGVTQTPRYLIKTRGQQVTLSCSPISGHRSVSWYQQTPGQGLQFLFEYFSETQRNKGNFPGRFSGRQFSNSRSEMNVSTLELGDSALYLCASSLDQGSPFHTDTQYFGPGTRLTVL.

This clonotype was counted between two and nine times. The chain employs TRBV6-2 or TRBV6-3 and TRBJ1-2; maybe TRBD1 (6 bases). The CDR3 consists of 13 residues. Germline V CDR1 and CDR2: MNHEY, SVGEGT. Trimming pared 5 bases from V and 4 bases from J, leaving 11 bases between. The CDR3 loop reads CASSVWGAYGYTF. Written as DNA, the CDR3 is TGTGCCAGCAGTGTGTGGGGGGCCTATGGCTACACCTTC.

The chain couples TRBV6-5 to TRBJ1-4, with D unresolved. Germline V gene lookup returns CDR1 MNHEY and CDR2 SVGAGI. The CDR3 extends over 14 amino acids. The germline V and J ends were trimmed by 2 bases and 2 bases, with 6 bases remaining between them. Written as DNA, the CDR3 is TGTGCCAGCAGTTACACAAGTACTAATGAAAAACTGTTTTTT. Protein: CASSYTSTNEKLFF.

The table lists this clonotype with a few counts. This chain links TRBV25-1 with TRBJ1-5; TRBD1 is a possible D gene (5 bases). Germline V gene lookup returns CDR1 MGHDK and CDR2 SYGVNS. V lost 4 bases and J lost 9, with 10 bases in between. The CDR3 length is 12 residues. The CDR3 reads CASSGGEGPQHF. CDR3 nucleotides: TGTGCCAGCAGTGGGGGCGAGGGGCCCCAGCATTTT.